This TCR beta chain was retrieved from a study of patients and donors after allogeneic stem cell transplantation. V trimming: 7 bases; J trimming: 13 bases; junction bases outside the gene matches: 12. The CDR3 contains 12 residues. The germline gives CDR1 MNHNS, CDR2 SASEGT. This clonotype has only a few counts. TCRdb re-called the RT-PCR reads through MiXCR, storing one row per CDR3 protein. The top ten clones hold 11% of a sample with roughly 200,000 distinct CDR3 sequences, less than 50% of them seen once. Sequenced sample: blood, either unsorted or a sorted T cell fraction (not recorded which). The origin of this receptor is a human donor who was either an allogeneic HSCT recipient or a stem cell or donor lymphocyte infusion donor (not recorded which). It is not recorded whose cells these are; they may come from a transplant donor. The chain uses TRBV6-1 and TRBJ1-2, with 7 bases lining up with TRBD1. CDR3 amino acids: CASTGTDLSGTF. For the CDR3, the DNA is TGTGCCAGCACAGGGACAGACTTGTCGGGCACCTTC.